The clone carrying this T cell receptor beta chain occurred once. Its cognate antigen is unknown. V trimming: 1 base; J trimming: 0 bases; junction bases outside the gene matches: 6. This CDR3 spans 17 amino acids. Germline lookup yields CDR1 LNHDA and CDR2 SQIVND (reference sequence). The method was immunoSEQ multiplex PCR; TCRdb's version includes in-frame clones alone and lacks a portion of them. This sample has about 25,000 clones, with approximately 82% found just once. The data are from a study of OX40 agonist ivuxolimab in advanced cancers. In the study overall: Checkpoint inhibitors had been given previously to 35% to 50% of patients. Study results and limitations: Among the lowest levels of clonal expansion were found in partial responders at 0.1-3.0 mg/kg. Expanded clones belonging to CD8+ T cells outnumbered, on average, those of CD4+. At doses 0.1 to 3.0 mg/kg, CD4+ and CD8+ clones expanded.

This chain uses TRBV19 with TRBJ2-1; 7 bases agree with TRBD1. This sequence originates from an adult with an advanced solid tumor such as melanoma, head and neck, liver or kidney cancer. The source material was CD4+ or CD8+ T cells sorted from blood, sampled in a trial of the OX40 agonist ivuxolimab. The CDR3 protein is CASSIAGQRSSYNEQFF. The CDR3 DNA reads as TGTGCCAGTAGTATAGCGGGACAGCGTAGCTCCTACAATGAGCAGTTCTTC.